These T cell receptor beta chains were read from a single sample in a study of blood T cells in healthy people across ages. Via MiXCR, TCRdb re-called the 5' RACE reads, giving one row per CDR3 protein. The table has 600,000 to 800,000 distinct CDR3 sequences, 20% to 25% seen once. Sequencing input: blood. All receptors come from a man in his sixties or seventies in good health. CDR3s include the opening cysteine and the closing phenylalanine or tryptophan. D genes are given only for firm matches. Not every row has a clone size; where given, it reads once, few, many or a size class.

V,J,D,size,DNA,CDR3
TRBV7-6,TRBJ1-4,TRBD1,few,TGTGCCAGCAGGCGGGACAGGAATGAAAAACTGTTTTTT,CASRRDRNEKLFF
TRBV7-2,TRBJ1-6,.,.,TGTGCCAGCAGAGCGGGCGGCGGGGGTAATTCACCCCTCCACTTT,CASRAGGGGNSPLHF
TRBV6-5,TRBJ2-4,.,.,TGTGCCAGCAGTTACTCATTAGGCCAGAGAGGACGAACGGATAAAAACATTCAGTACTTC,CASSYSLGQRGRTDKNIQYF
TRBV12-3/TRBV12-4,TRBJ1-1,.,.,TGTGCCAGCAGTCCCTCACAGGGTTACACTGAAGCTTTCTTT,CASSPSQGYTEAFF
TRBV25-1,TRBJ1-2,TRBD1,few,TGTGCCAGCAGTGGATTAGAACAGGGGAGAGGCTACACCTTC,CASSGLEQGRGYTF
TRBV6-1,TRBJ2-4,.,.,TGTGCCAGCAGTGAACAGGGGCTAGCGTTAGCCAAAAACATTCAGTACTTC,CASSEQGLALAKNIQYF
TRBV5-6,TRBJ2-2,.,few,TGTGCCAGCAGCAGTGACTGGCCTGCGAACACCGGGGAGCTGTTTTTT,CASSSDWPANTGELFF
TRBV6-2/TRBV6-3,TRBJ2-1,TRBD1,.,TGTGCCAGCAGTACAACAGGGGCTGATGAGCAGTTCTTC,CASSTTGADEQFF
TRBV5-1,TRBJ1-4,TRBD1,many,TGCGCCAGCAGTTTCAAGGGACAGGATGAAAAACTGTTTTTT,CASSFKGQDEKLFF
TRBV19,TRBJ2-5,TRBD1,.,TGTGCCAGTAGTTCGGGACAGGGGGCTTCGGAGACCCAGTACTTC,CASSSGQGASETQYF
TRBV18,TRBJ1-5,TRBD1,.,TGTGCCAGCTCACCTGGGACAGGGGTTGGTCAGCCCCAGCATTTT,CASSPGTGVGQPQHF
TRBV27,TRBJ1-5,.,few,TGTGCCAGCACCGCTTCGACAGTCGGGAATCAGCCCCAGCATTTT,CASTASTVGNQPQHF
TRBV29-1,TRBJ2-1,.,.,TGCAGCATTGAAGATGGCTACAATGAGCAGTTCTTC,CSIEDGYNEQFF
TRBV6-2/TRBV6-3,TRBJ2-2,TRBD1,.,TGTGCCAGCAGGCCAACAGGGGGCGGACACGGGGAGCTGTTTTTT,CASRPTGGGHGELFF
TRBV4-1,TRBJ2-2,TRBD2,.,TGCGCCAGCAGATTAGCGGGATGGGACACCGGGGAGCTGTTTTTT,CASRLAGWDTGELFF
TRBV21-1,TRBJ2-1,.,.,TGTGCCAGCAGCAAACCCCCAATAGCGGGATTAGTTGGGAATGAGCAGTTCTTC,CASSKPPIAGLVGNEQFF
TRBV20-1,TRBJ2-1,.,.,TGCAGTGCTAGAGATAGGAGCGTGGGGCACAATGAGCAGTTCTTC,CSARDRSVGHNEQFF
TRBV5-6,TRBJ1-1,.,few,TGTGCCAGCAGCTTGGAAGTGCGGAACACTGAAGCTTTCTTT,CASSLEVRNTEAFF
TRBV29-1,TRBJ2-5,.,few,TGCAGCGCCGCTGGCAGGGCCAGCCGAGAGACCCAGTACTTC,CSAAGRASRETQYF
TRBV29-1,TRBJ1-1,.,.,TGCAGCGTTGACTCTGGGGGTGGCACTGAAGCTTTCTTT,CSVDSGGGTEAFF
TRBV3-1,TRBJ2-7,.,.,TGTGCCAGCAGCCTGGGGCAGAACCAAGCCGACGAGCAGTACTTC,CASSLGQNQADEQYF
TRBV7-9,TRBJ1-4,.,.,TGTGCCAGCAGCTCCCCAAGCCCAGGGAATGAAAAACTGTTTTTT,CASSSPSPGNEKLFF
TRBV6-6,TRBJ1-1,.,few,TGTGCCAGCAGTGGGGCAGGGAACAGGGATACTGAAGCTTTCTTT,CASSGAGNRDTEAFF
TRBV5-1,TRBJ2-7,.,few,TGCGCCAGCAGCTCGGGACTGGGTTACTCCTACGAGCAGTACTTC,CASSSGLGYSYEQYF
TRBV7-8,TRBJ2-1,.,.,TGTGCCAGCAGCCAGACCGAGTCCTACAATGAGCAGTTCTTC,CASSQTESYNEQFF
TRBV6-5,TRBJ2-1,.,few,TGTGCCAGCAGTTACTCGTACGGCGGGGAGGCCTACAATGAGCAGTTCTTC,CASSYSYGGEAYNEQFF
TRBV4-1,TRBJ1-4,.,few,TGCGCCAGCAGCCATCCTCTGGGCGGATCGGCGAGTGAAAAACTGTTTTTT,CASSHPLGGSASEKLFF
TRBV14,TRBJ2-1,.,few,TGTGCCAGCAGCCAAGTTCTTCTCAACTCCTACAATGAGCAGTTCTTC,CASSQVLLNSYNEQFF
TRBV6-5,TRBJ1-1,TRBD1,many,TGTGCCAGCAACCCAAGGGGGACAGGGGGAACAAGTGAAGCTTTCTTT,CASNPRGTGGTSEAFF
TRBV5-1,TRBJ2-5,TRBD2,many,TGCGCCAGCAGCCCGGGACTAGCGGGAGAAGAGACCCAGTACTTC,CASSPGLAGEETQYF
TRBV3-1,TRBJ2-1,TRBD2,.,TGTGCCAGCAGCCTCAACGGCGGGAGAGGTGTCAATGAGCAGTTCTTC,CASSLNGGRGVNEQFF
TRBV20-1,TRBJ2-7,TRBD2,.,TGCAGTGCCTCAGGACTAGTATCCTACGAGCAGTACTTC,CSASGLVSYEQYF
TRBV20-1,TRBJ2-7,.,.,TGCAGTGCTAGTCAGCATAACTACGAGCAGTACTTC,CSASQHNYEQYF
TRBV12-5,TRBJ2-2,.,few,TGTGCTAGTGGTTTGGTACCTGGCGGGGAGCTGTTTTTT,CASGLVPGGELFF
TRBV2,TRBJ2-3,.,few,TGTGCCAGCAGTGACTTTCGGACACCTAGCACAGATACGCAGTATTTT,CASSDFRTPSTDTQYF
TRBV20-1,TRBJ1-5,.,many,TGCAGTGCTCTTCGACAGGACGGCAATCAGCCCCAGCATTTT,CSALRQDGNQPQHF
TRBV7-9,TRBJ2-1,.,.,TGTGCCAGCAGCTTAGTTGGGGACGTAGGTGAGCAGTTCTTC,CASSLVGDVGEQFF